The 9 T cell receptor beta chains in this list originate from one sample, sequenced in a study of CXCR4 blockade with PD-1 therapy in pancreatic cancer. Here immunoSEQ multiplex PCR was the method, and the copy in TCRdb shows in-frame clones only, minus some. The sample has fewer than 950 clones, around 50% seen once. Sequencing was performed on tumor tissue. The receptors come from a human donor with pancreatic ductal adenocarcinoma.

The gene calls are TRBV25-1 and TRBJ1-1, with no clear D. CDR3 length: 12 amino acids. Germline CDR1 MGHDK, CDR2 SYGVNS. The V and J ends lost 5 bases and 0 bases respectively, with 4 bases between them. DNA of the CDR3: TGTGCCAGCAGTTTTATGAACACTGAAGCTTTCTTT. Protein product: CASSFMNTEAFF.

This chain uses TRBV18 with TRBJ1-5, with D unresolved. This CDR3 comprises 13 residues. The V end lost 2 bases, the J end lost 5 bases, and 7 bases lay between the germline ends. CDR1 and CDR2 from the germline V gene are KGHSH and LQKENI. CDR3 region: CASSPKGDQPQHF. The CDR3 DNA sequence: TGTGCCAGCTCACCAAAGGGTGATCAGCCCCAGCATTTT.

This chain joins TRBV19 and TRBJ2-1, with D possibly matching TRBD2 (5 bases). The CDR3 has 18 amino acids. Deletions cut 1 base from V and 8 bases from J, with 24 bases between. CDR1 LNHDA and CDR2 SQIVND come from the germline V gene (reference sequence). In nucleotides, the CDR3 is TGTGCCAGTAGTATAGTGGGAGTTTTAGCGCAGATTGGGGATGAGCAGTTCTTC. This sequence encodes CASSIVGVLAQIGDEQFF.

As DNA, the CDR3 is TGTGCCAGCAGCCAGCTAGGGGATCGGCAGCCCCAGCATTTT. Amino acid sequence: CASSQLGDRQPQHF. V and J are TRBV14 and TRBJ1-5, with a possible D match to TRBD1 (5 bases). Germline V gene data show CDR1 as SGHDN and CDR2 as FVKESK. V was pared by 3 bases and J by 7 bases, with 13 bases between. There are 14 residues in the CDR3.

The rearrangement links TRBV28 to TRBJ1-5; 7 bases match TRBD1. J was trimmed by 2 bases and V by 5 bases; bases with no gene match: 3. This CDR3 has 14 residues. Germline lookup yields CDR1 MDHEN and CDR2 SYDVKM. In DNA form, the CDR3 reads TGTGCCAGCAGTGCCGGACAGGGCAATCAGCCCCAGCATTTT. It is translated as CASSAGQGNQPQHF.

This clone was picked up a small number of times. This chain links TRBV6-8 with TRBJ1-4; D is unclear. CDR1 MNHGY and CDR2 SAAAGT come from the germline V gene. V lost 5 bases, J lost 5 bases, and 24 bases lay in between. The CDR3 has 18 residues. As DNA, the CDR3 is TGTGCCAGCAGTGACTGTCCAAGTCTCCTAGTCGACAATGAAAAACTGTTTTTT. This encodes CASSDCPSLLVDNEKLFF.

This clone was seen a few times. The V and J genes are TRBV2 and TRBJ2-2, with D perhaps assigned TRBD1 or TRBD2 (5 bases each). Trimming cost V 1 base and J 1 base, with 10 bases left between them. The CDR3 extends over 16 amino acids. In germline, CDR1 is SNHLY, CDR2 FYNNEI. The CDR3 protein is CASSEESGGNTGELFF. CDR3 in DNA: TGTGCCAGCAGTGAAGAATCTGGGGGGAACACCGGGGAGCTGTTTTTT.

V is TRBV18 and J is TRBJ2-7, with D tentatively TRBD1 or TRBD2 (5 bases each). Trimming pared 5 bases from V and 3 bases from J, leaving 11 bases between. Germline V CDR1 and CDR2: KGHSH, LQKENI. The CDR3 extends over 13 amino acids. CDR3 sequence reads: CASSDRADYEQYF. As DNA, the CDR3 is TGTGCCAGCTCAGACAGAGCGGACTACGAGCAGTACTTC.

The rearrangement joins TRBV19 to TRBJ2-2, with TRBD1 as a possible D gene (5 bases). The CDR3 is 15 amino acids. Per germline, CDR1 LNHDA and CDR2 SQIVND (reference sequence). The V end was cut by 5 bases, the J end by 0 bases, with 10 bases between. In DNA, the CDR3 is TGTGCCAGTAGTTTCCGACAGTCGAACACCGGGGAGCTGTTTTTT. This translates into CASSFRQSNTGELFF.